Below are 27 T cell receptor beta chains sequenced from a single sample in a study of CD4 T cells in relation to SARS-CoV-2 and coronaviruses. The unexposed donors gave CD4+ T cells in about 2010-2019, prior to COVID-19. Clones were sequenced by immunoSEQ multiplex PCR, and TCRdb holds only the in-frame ones, with some missing. The table shows around 70,000 clones, with 87% occurring only once. What was sequenced was memory CD4+ T cells from PBMCs. The receptor source for this set is a human donor in good health.

The V gene is TRBV7-7, the J gene TRBJ2-1; TRBD1 matches 7 bases. J gave up 2 bases and V 1 base, and 2 bases lay outside the gene matches. Germline loops: CDR1 SSHAT, CDR2 FNYEAQ (reference sequence). CDR3 length: 15 amino acids. The CDR3 sequence: CASSLGQGAYNEQFF. CDR3 bases: TGTGCCAGCAGCTTAGGACAGGGAGCCTACAATGAGCAGTTCTTC.

A single count supports this clone. CDR3: CASSPTNTGGQETQYF. DNA for the CDR3: TGTGCCAGCTCACCAACTAATACAGGGGGCCAAGAGACCCAGTACTTC. The rearrangement links TRBV18 to TRBJ2-5, with 8 bases lining up with TRBD1. Losses at the gene ends were 2 bases for V and 1 base for J; bases not matched to a gene: 6. The germline V gene has CDR1 KGHSH and CDR2 LQKENI. This CDR3 is 16 amino acids long.

This rearrangement joins TRBV4-3 to TRBJ2-5, with 8 bases matching TRBD2. This CDR3 is 17 amino acids long. CDR1 LGHNA and CDR2 YSLEER come from the germline V gene. The V segment lost 1 base and the J segment 1 base; nucleotides outside the gene matches: 8. CDR3 residues: CASSQGPAGVIQETQYF. The CDR3 region has the DNA TGCGCCAGCAGCCAAGGTCCAGCGGGAGTCATCCAAGAGACCCAGTACTTC.

V gene TRBV27 combines with J gene TRBJ1-1, with 8 bases aligning to TRBD1. From germline, CDR1 is MNHEY and CDR2 SMNVEV (reference sequence). The V gene end was trimmed by 7 bases and the J gene end by 3 bases; junction bases not matched to a gene: 10. The CDR3 is 15 residues long. CDR3 in DNA: TGTGCCAGCACCAAAAACAGGGGGGTGGACACTGAAGCTTTCTTT. Translating it yields CASTKNRGVDTEAFF.

The J gene is TRBJ2-6, the V gene TRBV5-1; the match to TRBD2 covers 8 bases. The length of the CDR3 is 15 residues. V was clipped by 1 base and J by 3 bases; unmatched bases: 0. From germline, CDR1 is SGHRS and CDR2 YFSETQ. CDR3 DNA sequence: TGCGCCAGCAGCTTGAGCGGGGGTGGGGCCAACGTCCTGACTTTC. This encodes CASSLSGGGANVLTF.

The chain uses TRBV12-3 or TRBV12-4 and TRBJ2-1; TRBD1 matches 9 bases. This CDR3 is 13 amino acids long. Germline trimming cut 1 base from V and 8 bases from J; bases unmatched to any gene: 0. CDR3 nucleotides: TGTGCCAGCAGTTTAGGGACAGGGGATGAGCAGTTCTTC. Protein product: CASSLGTGDEQFF.

V is TRBV19 and J is TRBJ2-2, with D perhaps matching TRBD2 (7 bases). This CDR3 region has 17 residues. From germline, CDR1 is LNHDA and CDR2 SQIVND (reference sequence). V was trimmed by 5 bases and J by 5 bases, leaving 21 bases between them. CDR3 nucleotides: TGTGCCAGTAGTGACAGAGGGGCGGGGGCAGAGACCGGGGAGCTGTTTTTT. Protein product: CASSDRGAGAETGELFF. Using reference TRBV19 and TRBJ2-2 for the parts outside the CDR3, the full variable domain is DGGITQSPKYLFRKEGQNVTLSCEQNLNHDAMYWYRQDPGQGLRLIYYSQIVNDFQKGDIAEGYSVSREKKESFPLTVTSAQKNPTAFYLCASSDRGAGAETGELFFGEGSRLTVL.

CDR3: CASSEWAGDNEQYF. CDR3 DNA sequence: TGTGCCAGCAGTGAATGGGCAGGGGATAACGAGCAGTACTTC. The genes are TRBV2 and TRBJ2-7; possible D gene TRBD1, 6 bases. Germline CDR1 and CDR2: SNHLY and FYNNEI. The CDR3 is 14 residues long. The V end lost 2 bases, the J end lost 5 bases, and 13 bases lay between the germline ends.

This chain connects TRBV7-9 to TRBJ2-7; TRBD1 matches at 10 bases. Germline V gene sequence: CDR1 SEHNR, CDR2 FQNEAQ (reference sequence). CDR3 length: 15 amino acids. Trimming at V came to 3 bases and at J to 2 bases, leaving 4 bases not matched to a gene. CDR3 DNA: TGTGCCAGCAGCTTTGGGACAGGGGTAGCCTACGAGCAGTACTTC. It encodes CASSFGTGVAYEQYF.

Regarding this clone: The CDR3 does not end in the conserved phenylalanine or tryptophan, so this is likely a read error. This chain joins TRBV11-2 and TRBJ1-2; D is undetermined. The length of the CDR3 is 15 residues. The germline V and J ends were trimmed by 1 base and 4 bases, with 13 bases remaining between them. Germline CDR1 SGHAT, CDR2 FQNNGV. CDR3 DNA sequence: TGTGCCAGCAGCTTAGGAGGAGGGCTTACCTATGGCTACACCCTC. Translated, it gives CASSLGGGLTYGYTL.

The chain joins TRBV19 to TRBJ2-2; 9 bases map to TRBD2. J lost 7 bases, V lost 9 bases, and 12 bases had no gene match. The germline V gene has CDR1 LNHDA and CDR2 SQIVND (reference sequence). The CDR3 runs 15 residues. The chain's CDR3 is CASNSGGRQIGELFF. The DNA of the CDR3 is TGTGCCAGCAATAGCGGGGGCAGGCAGATCGGGGAGCTGTTTTTT. Full variable domain (remainder filled in from reference TRBV19 and TRBJ2-2): DGGITQSPKYLFRKEGQNVTLSCEQNLNHDAMYWYRQDPGQGLRLIYYSQIVNDFQKGDIAEGYSVSREKKESFPLTVTSAQKNPTAFYLCASNSGGRQIGELFFGEGSRLTVL.

Note on this clone: The junction differs from germline at one of its ends, possibly a read error. The CDR3 coding sequence is TGTGCCAGCAGTGAAAGACTAGCGGGAGGGTCCCCGTTT. As protein: CASSERLAGGSPF. The chain combines TRBV2 with TRBJ2-3, with 14 bases identical to TRBD2. Germline V lookup: CDR1 SNHLY, CDR2 FYNNEI. The CDR3 length is 13 residues.

The rearrangement uses TRBV18 and TRBJ1-2; perhaps TRBD1 as D (6 bases). There are 15 residues in the CDR3. V dropped 3 bases and J dropped 3 bases, with 14 bases sitting between them. Germline values: CDR1 KGHSH, CDR2 LQKENI. The CDR3 sequence is CASSPTGGSDYGYTF. The CDR3 DNA sequence: TGTGCCAGCTCACCGACAGGAGGTTCCGACTATGGCTACACCTTC.

The J gene is TRBJ2-4, the V gene TRBV5-1; no definite D call. CDR3 size: 14 residues. With 4 bases removed from V and 0 bases from J, the gap between germline ends came to 8 bases. CDR1 is SGHRS and CDR2 is YFSETQ in the germline V gene. CDR3 amino acids: CASSTRTAKNIQYF. Written as DNA, the CDR3 is TGCGCCAGCAGCACCCGGACAGCCAAAAACATTCAGTACTTC.

The chain couples TRBV24-1 to TRBJ1-2; 7 nucleotides match TRBD1. Looked up from germline, CDR1 is KGHDR and CDR2 is SFDVKD. Trimming cost V 5 bases and J 5 bases; bases outside gene matches: 13. This CDR3 has 16 amino acids. The CDR3 here is CATSGSGTDFDYGYTF. The DNA for the CDR3 is TGTGCCACCAGTGGATCAGGGACAGACTTCGATTATGGCTACACCTTC.

A single count supports this clone. J is TRBJ1-2 and V is TRBV12-3 or TRBV12-4; perhaps TRBD1 as D (6 bases). There are 12 residues in the CDR3. The V gene lost 4 bases and the J gene lost 6 bases, with 9 bases spanning the gap. The CDR3 loop is CASSYRDHGYTF. The CDR3 bases are TGTGCCAGCAGTTACAGGGACCATGGCTACACCTTC.

This sequence joins TRBV10-3 and TRBJ2-5; TRBD1 aligns across 7 bases. The CDR3 covers 13 residues. V gave up 6 bases and J gave up 1 base; unmatched junction bases: 2. Germline lookup yields CDR1 ENHRY and CDR2 SYGVKD. DNA for the CDR3: TGTGCCATCAGGGGACAGCCCCAAGAGACCCAGTACTTC. Translating gives CAIRGQPQETQYF.

The gene calls are TRBV6-5 and TRBJ2-3; D call uncertain. The CDR3 sequence is 14 residues long. The V end lost 6 bases, the J end lost 2 bases, and 12 bases lay between the germline ends. CDR1 and CDR2 (germline): MNHEY, SVGAGI. CDR3 loop: CASSLASLTDTQYF. The CDR3 nucleotides are TGTGCCAGCAGCCTTGCCAGCCTCACAGATACGCAGTATTTT.

This rearrangement joins TRBV6-5 to TRBJ1-1; 7 bases align to TRBD1. CDR3 size: 15 residues. Germline trimming cut 5 bases from V and 8 bases from J; bases unmatched to any gene: 14. Per germline, CDR1 MNHEY and CDR2 SVGAGI. The CDR3 sequence: CASSPKQTGAKEAFF. For the CDR3, the DNA is TGTGCCAGCAGTCCAAAGCAAACAGGGGCTAAGGAAGCTTTCTTT.

This chain links TRBV19 with TRBJ2-1; D remains unclear. Per the germline V gene, CDR1 is LNHDA and CDR2 is SQIVND (reference sequence). The V gene lost 7 bases and the J gene lost 0 bases, with 13 bases spanning the gap. This CDR3 has 15 residues. The CDR3 reads CASKPSPGSYNEQFF. CDR3 sequence (DNA): TGTGCCAGTAAACCCTCTCCGGGCTCCTACAATGAGCAGTTCTTC.

The chain carries TRBV27 and TRBJ2-1; unclear D gene. Trimming took off 2 bases at V and 0 bases at J, with 8 bases between the two ends. Germline values: CDR1 MNHEY, CDR2 SMNVEV (reference sequence). The CDR3 consists of 15 residues. The CDR3 loop is CASSLQASSYNEQFF. CDR3 in DNA: TGTGCCAGCAGTTTACAGGCTAGCTCCTACAATGAGCAGTTCTTC.

DNA of the CDR3: TGTGCCAGCAGCCCAGGGGCCACAGATACGCAGTATTTT. This sequence encodes CASSPGATDTQYF. The chain joins TRBV3-1 (or the pseudogene TRBV3-2) to TRBJ2-3; a weak D match, TRBD1 (6 bases). This CDR3 contains 13 residues. Germline V gene data show CDR1 as LGHDT and CDR2 as YNNKEL (reference sequence). The germline V and J ends were trimmed by 4 bases and 2 bases, with 7 bases remaining between them.

This clone was seen just once. The chain has TRBV30 and TRBJ2-2, with D possibly being TRBD2 (7 bases). V lost 3 bases and J lost 5, with 13 bases in between. Germline CDR1 reads GTSNPN; CDR2 reads SVGIG (reference sequence). The length of the CDR3 is 14 residues. This CDR3 reads CAWRRGGTTGELFF. CDR3 sequence (DNA): TGTGCCTGGAGGAGGGGGGGCACTACCGGGGAGCTGTTTTTT.

This chain connects TRBV7-2 to TRBJ1-4; weak D call: TRBD1 (5 bases). This CDR3 spans 13 amino acids. Trimming cost V 2 bases and J 7 bases, with 8 bases left between them. CDR1 and CDR2 (germline): SGHTA, FQGNSA. The CDR3 DNA reads TGTGCCAGCAGCTTAAGAGGGGTTGAAAAACTGTTTTTT. It yields the protein CASSLRGVEKLFF.

The genes are TRBV28 and TRBJ1-2; 8 nucleotides match TRBD1. The CDR3 totals 14 residues. Germline assignment: CDR1 MDHEN and CDR2 SYDVKM. Trimming cost V 3 bases and J 2 bases; bases outside gene matches: 2. Here the CDR3 DNA reads TGTGCCAGCAGTTTCACAGGGGGGAACTATGGCTACACCTTC. It encodes CASSFTGGNYGYTF.

A single count supports this clone. This chain joins TRBV3-1 (or the pseudogene TRBV3-2) and TRBJ1-1; no reliable D call. V dropped 2 bases and J dropped 3 bases, with 7 bases sitting between them. From germline, CDR1 is LGHDT and CDR2 YNNKEL (reference sequence). This CDR3 spans 13 amino acids. The CDR3: CASSQPVDTEAFF. The DNA of the CDR3 is TGTGCCAGCAGCCAACCAGTAGACACTGAAGCTTTCTTT.

The J gene is TRBJ1-1, the V gene TRBV6-4; D not resolved. Germline V gene sequence: CDR1 MRHNA, CDR2 SNTAGT. Trimming removed 2 bases from V and 10 bases from J, with 14 bases in between. The CDR3 is made up of 13 amino acids. CDR3: CASSDTARGVAFF. The CDR3 DNA reads as TGTGCCAGCAGTGACACCGCGCGTGGAGTAGCTTTCTTT.